This T cell receptor (beta chain) derives from a study of cytomegalovirus exposure and HLA in healthy donors (dated by TCRdb to about 2017). About the study as a whole: According to an earlier analysis of several hundred of the donors, some 180 million T cells yielded some 110 million unique TCR beta sequences and less than 300 Gb of sequence data. Approximately 300 gigabases of sequencing data and around 88 million unique TCR sequences made up an early release that covered roughly 670 HLA-typed donors. Among the roughly 390 genotyped donors, about 85% belonged to the genetic ancestry cluster associated with self-reported Caucasian donors. The aim of the study was to test whether cataloging public T cell receptors could identify signatures of past pathogen exposure. Using immunosequencing, the study profiled T cell repertoires from fewer than 850 subjects and related those repertoires to cytomegalovirus serostatus. A separate validation cohort of 90 to 150 different subjects was used in addition to the roughly 670-subject first cohort. The study combined high-throughput TCR immunosequencing, statistical association of individual TCRs with disease status, and machine learning to predict cytomegalovirus infection status. A later analysis re-analyzed previously published TCR beta repertoires from roughly 630 donors and added high-resolution HLA genotyping to study TCR occurrence patterns. Rather than using new phenotypic data, the later analysis identified candidate immune exposures from TCR beta sequences and from how often those sequences occurred across donors. In an earlier analysis of a few hundred of the donors, high-throughput TCR beta sequencing was used to judge whether each TCR beta V gene segment behaved as functional or pseudogenic. Donor age, sex, ethnicity and CMV serostatus were compiled alongside the repertoire data. A later genetic analysis took genome-wide SNP genotypes for about three fifths of the 666 donors and used that subset as a discovery cohort. All discovery cohort repertoires had been generated using a single sequencing platform. HLA typing included class I and class II loci at four-digit resolution. The number of donors typed differed by locus, with roughly 629-640 for A, B, C, DRB1 and DQB1, about 500 for DQA1, under 610 for DPA1, and some 440 for DPB1. About 5 DR-DQ haplotypes were handled as single units for association and clustering, since linkage in the cohort was strong. Among a few hundred genotyped donors of the cohort, an average of approximately 230,000 unique TCR beta nucleotide sequences were sequenced per donor, around a sixth of them non-productive.

V is shortened by 6 bases, J by 8 bases, and the region joining them spans 13 bases. The CDR3 has 13 amino acids, counting the end cysteine and phenylalanine. Solely the CDR3 DNA is kept, with 39 bases framed from the first base. The germline V gene sets CDR1 to MNHEY and CDR2 to SVGAGI. Library preparation was by the immunoSEQ multiplex PCR assay. For the multiplex PCR, a mixture combining 60 forward primers for TCR Vbeta segments and 13 reverse primers for TCR Jbeta segments was used. The CDR3 region of rearranged TCR beta genes was amplified from genomic DNA by a multiplex PCR assay. The amplified TCR beta libraries were sequenced on the Illumina HiSeq System as 87-base-pair reads. As for the authors' bioinformatics: A later analysis counted tens of millions of unique TCR beta chains across the 690 or so repertoires, and about 10 million of these chains were shared by at least two donors. A nearest-neighbor algorithm error-corrected the raw reads and collapsed the reads into unique sequences, merging closely related sequences to remove PCR and sequencing errors. V, D and J gene segments were assigned by aligning CDR3 sequences to IMGT reference sequences. For a sequence to be retained, a match of at least six nucleotides to both a V gene segment and a J gene segment was required. Rearrangements were classified as productive when the CDR3 lacked stop codons and remained in frame with V and J, and all other rearrangements were classified as non-productive. Following IMGT convention, CDR3 was defined as the stretch from the second conserved V-encoded cysteine up to the conserved J-encoded phenylalanine. Sequences without an unambiguous match to a single V gene segment were excluded from the earlier analysis of a few hundred of the donors. An earlier analysis of fewer than 750 of the donors called V segments functional above 56.7% productive rearrangements and segregating when the between-donor standard deviation exceeded 5%. A statistical classification framework was built to diagnose cytomegalovirus status from the catalog of TCR beta chain sequences. A later analysis assigned V and J genes by comparing TCR nucleotide sequences with IMGT/GENE-DB human TR gene sequences. Using the TCRdist pipeline, a later analysis assigned CDR3 sequences along with most-parsimonious VDJ recombination scenarios. In a later analysis, each TCR beta chain was defined by its CDR3 amino acid sequence together with its V-gene family, and reads lacking a unique V-gene family were excluded. As a way to deal with suspected cross-contamination and a sequencing artifact, a later analysis dropped nearly 600 nucleotide sequences that were highly shared and had low generation probability. A later analysis calculated a clonal expansion index for each public chain from normalized within-repertoire ranks of inferred template counts. In a later analysis, generation probabilities were computed with a VDJ recombination model fitted to out-of-frame rearrangements, and the resulting probabilities were checked against IGoR. A later analysis scored TCR-TCR, TCR-HLA and TCR-CMV co-occurrence with hypergeometric tests, applying a repertoire-size bias correction to TCR pairs. To estimate false discovery rates, a later analysis permuted the HLA or CMV assignments 20 times. In a later analysis, co-occurring TCRs were grouped using DBSCAN, with TCRdist sequence similarity added in when clustering inside HLA-allele-positive subsets. Repertoires with fewer than 30,000 or more than 120,000 public chains, plus five repertoires with anomalous nucleotide sharing, were excluded from co-occurrence clustering. TCRdb's version of the immuneACCESS table is confined to in-frame rearrangements and falls short of the full clone set. An unresolved V gene accounts for under half of the shortfall where checked; the remainder is of unknown origin. D and trimming come from the DNA, and the V and J calls and clone size come from that table. The sample table contains 120,000 or so clones; only one count was recorded for around 75% of them. The ten largest account for under 3.5% of the sample.

What the study reported, not specific to this receptor: V-gene and J-gene trimming of TCR beta chains was associated with a missense DCLRE1C variant in a later genetic analysis, and the association was replicated in an independent cohort. A later analysis found that HLA-associated TCR beta chains were more clonally expanded and had lower generation probabilities than equally common non-associated chains. Because HLA typing was missing for some donors at each locus, association tests included only the typed subset. In vitro tests confirmed that a few of the cytomegalovirus-associated TCR beta chains recognize cytomegalovirus antigens. Broadly in line with IMGT annotations, most TCR beta V segments showed up in productive rearrangements about 87% or about 30% of the time in an earlier analysis of 450 to 600 of the donors. When HLA alleles, especially DR and DQ, strongly co-occurred, attributing TCR associations to individual alleles was difficult. In a later analysis, most CMV-associated TCR beta chains were found to appear HLA-restricted, with HLA associations seemingly driven largely by CMV exposure. Because counts were too low, seventeen rarely observed V segments, including chromosome 9 orphons, were excluded from the earlier analysis of fewer than 650 of the donors. Cytomegalovirus status was reported to be diagnosed by the classifier with high specificity and sensitivity in both the original and validation cohorts. In this cohort, only TCR beta chains were sequenced, and detectable features were limited by the absence of alpha or paired-chain data. In a later genetic analysis, fewer N-insertions in productive TCRs were reported among donors in an Asian-associated ancestry cluster than the approximately 630-donor mean. The only immune exposure information available for the cohort was CMV serostatus. Correlated functional status among segregating V segments might be attributable to linkage disequilibrium, but an unknown experimental factor could not be ruled out. A later analysis associated 15,000 to 20,000 TCR beta sequences with specific HLA alleles at a false discovery rate of 0.05. A later analysis found that TCR association rates varied across HLA loci, with DRB1 alleles showing the most associated TCRs and HLA-C alleles the fewest. Some IMGT-functional V segments, including TRBV6-2 and TRBV6-3, could not be distinguished by the 87-base-pair reads and were therefore excluded. It was suggested by the authors that the approach could potentially be generalized to other disease states and immunological phenotypes. The study listed approximately 160 TCR beta chains as associated with cytomegalovirus. A further reported finding was that TCR beta sequences accurately predicted the HLA-A and HLA-B alleles for most subjects in the first cohort. A group of highly shared sequence variants was considered likely to be a technical artifact of the sequencing pipeline. Sequencing depth was assumed to be roughly uniform across donors in the presence/absence analyses, though that assumption may not hold. According to a later analysis, parvovirus B19, influenza, CMV and Epstein-Barr virus appeared linked to several top co-occurrence clusters. While some public TCRs were present in many individuals, most TCR sequences turned up only very rarely across donors.

On this clone itself: This clone's antigen is unknown. No base quality information exists; no much larger clone differs at one position.

The cohort was made up of around 720 healthy bone marrow donors. Cohort members were all nominally healthy when sampled, although unrecorded immune exposures were likely present. The donor tested CMV seronegative and was one of the 352 seronegative cohort members. A peripheral blood sample was provided by each donor, and peripheral blood mononuclear cells were used for TCR beta sequencing. Genomic DNA extraction from the blood cell samples was performed with the Qiagen DNeasy Blood Extraction Kit. Sample: PBMCs. The sequence came from a woman aged 45 to 65 in good health and CMV-seronegative. This receptor chain uses TRBV6-5 and TRBJ1-4; a weak D assignment points to TRBD1 (6 bases agree). In nucleotide form, the sequence is TGTGCCAGCAGACCCACAGGACAGGAAAAACTGTTTTTT. It encodes CASRPTGQEKLFF.